This TCR beta chain was sequenced for a study of lymphopenia after photon versus proton radiotherapy. Produced via immunoSEQ multiplex PCR; TCRdb's table is partial and in-frame only. The repertoire holds more than 80,000 clones, over 70% seen once, with 1.3% to 1.5% in the top ten. Unmatched junction bases numbered 12, after V lost 5 bases and J lost 5 bases. Germline values: CDR1 SGHVS, CDR2 FNYEAQ. This CDR3 has 16 amino acids. Sequences were derived from peripheral blood, sampled from a patient treated with proton-based radiotherapy. This TCR came from a man in his 60s with pancreatic cancer. The chain combines TRBV7-6 with TRBJ2-1; 7 positions match TRBD2. The CDR3 coding sequence is TGTGCCAGCAGCCCGAATGGACTAGATTCACACAATGAGCAGTTCTTC. It yields the protein CASSPNGLDSHNEQFF.